The clone carrying this T cell receptor (beta chain) came up a few times. The target antigen is unknown. The data belong to a study of T-cell memory formation after mild COVID-19. Study-wide results and limits: Balance between CD4 and CD8 was seen in clones contracting day 15 to 85, and a CD4+ lean was seen in later expanders. Specificity for SARS-CoV-2 was not confirmed among the second-wave clones peaking on day 37.

The CDR3 consists of 12 residues. Trimming cost V 8 bases and J 7 bases, with 14 bases left between them. Germline-derived CDR1 and CDR2 are MDHEN and SYDVKM. TCRdb called the 5' RACE reads again in MiXCR, with one record for every CDR3 protein. The profile shows some 290,000 distinct CDR3 sequences, roughly 16% of them singletons. Sequencing used PBMCs or a T cell subset sorted from them (not recorded which). This TCR came from a man aged 18 to 30 who had mild COVID-19 (a few samples of this study predate the infection). Cell type and time point are not known. The chain employs TRBV28 and TRBJ2-5; D is ambiguous. The CDR3 is CASLRQPRTQYF. The CDR3 coding sequence is TGTGCCAGCCTAAGGCAGCCCCGGACCCAGTACTTC. Based on the CDR3 plus reference TRBV28 and TRBJ2-5, the full variable domain is DVKVTQSSRYLVKRTGEKVFLECVQDMDHENMFWYRQDPGLGLRLIYFSYDVKMKEKGDIPEGYSVSREKKERFSLILESASTNQTSMYLCASLRQPRTQYFGPGTRLLVL.